The entry below describes one TCR beta chain. Trimming pared 5 bases from V and 5 bases from J, leaving 9 bases between. The germline gives CDR1 SEHNR, CDR2 FQNEAQ (reference sequence). The CDR3 is 12 amino acids. The data originate from a study of cytotoxic CD8 clonotypes in ibrutinib-treated CLL. Sequencing used immunoSEQ multiplex PCR; TCRdb keeps in-frame clones, though not all of them. In the table there are tens of thousands of clones, approximately 62% of which are singletons. The sample here was PBMCs, taken before ibrutinib treatment. The chain has TRBV7-9 and TRBJ1-1; D may be TRBD1 (5 bases). This sequence was found in a human donor with chronic lymphocytic leukemia. CDR3 sequence (DNA): TGTGCCAGCAGCGAAGGACATACTGAAGCTTTCTTT. Its translation: CASSEGHTEAFF. The variable domain in full, with the rest retrieved from reference TRBV7-9 and TRBJ1-1, is DTGVSQNPRHKITKRGQNVTFRCDPISEHNRLYWYRQTLGQGPEFLTYFQNEAQLEKSRLLSDRFSAERPKGSFSTLEIQRTEQGDSAMYLCASSEGHTEAFFGQGTRLTVV.